This T cell receptor (beta chain) is from a study of response to subunit inactivated influenza vaccine. Notes on the study in general: After each seasonal influenza vaccination, few new T cells are recruited, the authors suggested.

CDR1 is SGHAT and CDR2 is FQDESV in the germline V gene (reference sequence). V lost 4 bases and J lost 0, with 19 bases in between. The CDR3 runs 18 residues. TCRdb reprocessed the RT-PCR reads with MiXCR, giving one entry per CDR3 protein. The profile shows 450,000 to 700,000 distinct CDR3 sequences, less than 15% of them singletons. In regard to this clonotype: Antigen specificity is unknown.

This clonotype was obtained from a man aged 50-60 years who received an inactivated influenza vaccine. The V gene is TRBV11-1, the J gene TRBJ2-1, with D possibly matching TRBD2 (6 bases). The sequences come from PBMCs from blood, collected roughly 13 days after vaccination. The CDR3 DNA reads TGTGCCAGCAGCTCCCGAGAGCGGGTGAAAGGCTCCTACAATGAGCAGTTCTTC. Amino acid sequence: CASSSRERVKGSYNEQFF.